This T cell receptor (beta chain) is drawn from a study of cytomegalovirus exposure and HLA in healthy donors. About this clone: Its target is not known.

Whole-study findings and limits: In a later analysis, common viral pathogens appeared linked to several of the most significant clusters. CMV serostatus was the only recorded immune exposure for donors.

With 60 Vbeta and 13 Jbeta primers, the PCR was carried out. Data came from immunoSEQ multiplex PCR; TCRdb stores just in-frame clones and leaves some out. The repertoire holds approximately 120,000 clones, with roughly four fifths as singletons. The sequencing input was PBMCs. The receptor was isolated from a woman aged 55-75 years in good health and CMV-seropositive.

CDR3: CASTPTGIFSPLHF. The CDR3 nucleotides are TGTGCCAGCACCCCGACAGGGATCTTTTCACCCCTCCACTTT. The rearrangement joins TRBV25-1 to TRBJ1-6; 7 bases agree with TRBD1. The CDR3 contains 14 residues. CDR1 is MGHDK, CDR2 SYGVNS, per germline. V was clipped by 7 bases and J by 9 bases; unmatched bases: 9.